Presented here are 13 T cell receptor beta chains from one specimen sequenced in a study of blood T cell repertoires in COVID-19. The data were produced by immunoSEQ multiplex PCR, yet TCRdb's version contains in-frame clones alone and is incomplete. The data contain 250,000 to 300,000 clones, around 86% of them singletons. Specimen: peripheral blood. Receptor source: a middle-aged woman who had recovered from COVID-19.

The chain uses TRBV15 and TRBJ1-2; a weak D match, TRBD1 (5 bases). The V gene's germline CDR1 is LNHNV and CDR2 YYDKDF (reference sequence). Trimming stripped 5 bases from V and 3 bases from J, with 19 bases between. This CDR3 has 16 amino acids. The CDR3 DNA reads as TGTGCCACCAGCGGCGGGGGACGCCACGGCGACTATGGCTACACCTTC. Residues: CATSGGGRHGDYGYTF.

The genes are TRBV4-1 and TRBJ2-3; 7 bases are shared with TRBD1. The CDR3 consists of 16 residues. Looked up from germline, CDR1 is MGHRA and CDR2 is YSYEKL. V shed 2 bases and J 3 bases; nucleotides not matched to a gene: 8. This CDR3 is CASSQPWTGATDTQYF. The CDR3, as DNA: TGCGCCAGCAGCCAACCCTGGACAGGAGCAACAGATACGCAGTATTTT.

The chain is built from TRBV2 and TRBJ2-1; 16 bases match TRBD2. After removal of 7 bases from V and 8 bases from J, the junction contained 5 bases not matched to a gene. The CDR3 is 15 residues long. CDR1 is SNHLY, CDR2 FYNNEI, per germline. This CDR3 reads CASTAGLAGGYEQFF. The DNA for the CDR3 is TGTGCCAGCACGGCGGGACTAGCGGGGGGGTATGAGCAGTTCTTC.

This clone appeared a few times. The chain's CDR3 is CASSQDPGNGELFF. The CDR3 region has the DNA TGCGCCAGCAGCCAAGATCCAGGGAACGGGGAGCTGTTTTTT. J is TRBJ2-2 and V is TRBV4-1, with a weak D call TRBD1 (5 bases). CDR1 MGHRA and CDR2 YSYEKL come from the germline V gene. This CDR3 has 14 amino acids. Trimming pared 0 bases from V and 7 bases from J, leaving 9 bases between.

The rearrangement joins TRBV2 to TRBJ1-4; 8 bases align to TRBD1. The ends lost 8 bases at V and 3 bases at J; junction bases unmatched: 2. The CDR3 is 13 amino acids. Germline CDR1 is SNHLY and CDR2 is FYNNEI. The CDR3 nucleotides are TGTGCCAGCGGGGGACAGGCTAATGAAAAACTGTTTTTT. This translates into CASGGQANEKLFF.

The V call is TRBV2, the J call TRBJ2-7; no clear D gene. Germline V gene lookup returns CDR1 SNHLY and CDR2 FYNNEI. The CDR3 has 13 amino acids. Trimming took 5 bases from V and 0 from J, leaving 8 bases between them. The CDR3 DNA sequence: TGTGCCAGCAGTTCCCTCTACTCCTACGAGCAGTACTTC. It yields the protein CASSSLYSYEQYF.

This chain uses TRBV6-5 with TRBJ1-2; D possibly corresponds to TRBD1 (5 bases). V shed 0 bases and J shed 3 bases, with 8 bases lying between them. Germline CDR1 is MNHEY and CDR2 is SVGAGI. The CDR3 length is 14 residues. The CDR3 here is CASSYSGGDYGYTF. CDR3 coding DNA: TGTGCCAGCAGTTACTCGGGGGGGGACTATGGCTACACCTTC.

The rearrangement joins TRBV7-8 to TRBJ2-7; 7 positions agree with TRBD1. The trim removed 3 bases at V and 0 bases at J, leaving 2 bases unmatched. Germline-derived CDR1 and CDR2 are SGHVS and FQNEAQ. This CDR3 is 14 amino acids long. CDR3 loop: CASSFGQDSYEQYF. Written as DNA, the CDR3 is TGTGCCAGCAGCTTCGGACAGGACTCCTACGAGCAGTACTTC.

The V gene is TRBV5-6, the J gene TRBJ2-7; tentative D call: TRBD1 (5 bases). This CDR3 spans 12 amino acids. Germline V gene lookup returns CDR1 SGHDT and CDR2 YYEEEE. The ends were cut back, 2 bases at V and 3 bases at J, with 6 bases in the middle. In nucleotides, the CDR3 is TGTGCCAGCAGCTTCGGACACTACGAGCAGTACTTC. This translates into CASSFGHYEQYF. Drawing the rest from reference TRBV5-6 and TRBJ2-7, the complete variable domain is DAGVTQSPTHLIKTRGQQVTLRCSPKSGHDTVSWYQQALGQGPQFIFQYYEEEERQRGNFPDRFSGHQFPNYSSELNVNALLLGDSALYLCASSFGHYEQYFGPGTRLTVT.

Comment on this clone: Other DNA sequences of this sample code for an identical CDR3. The chain combines TRBV5-1 with TRBJ2-1; TRBD2 matches at 10 bases. V was pared by 4 bases and J by 2 bases, with 3 bases of the junction left unmatched. Germline CDR1 and CDR2: SGHRS and YFSETQ. The CDR3 has 15 residues. In DNA form, the CDR3 reads TGCGCCAGCAGCCCAACTAGCGGGGCCTACAATGAGCAGTTCTTC. Translated: CASSPTSGAYNEQFF.

This clone was picked up a small number of times. V usage is TRBV2 and J usage is TRBJ2-6, with TRBD1 matching over 7 bases. This CDR3 region has 15 residues. V lost 8 bases and J lost 5; bases outside the gene matches: 9. CDR1 is SNHLY and CDR2 is FYNNEI in the germline V gene. This CDR3 is CASGQDRARANVLTF. CDR3 DNA sequence: TGTGCCAGCGGACAGGACCGTGCGCGGGCCAACGTCCTGACTTTC.

The chain is built from TRBV11-3 and TRBJ1-2; a weak D match, TRBD1 (6 bases). With 5 bases removed from V and 6 bases from J, the gap between germline ends came to 34 bases. The CDR3 spans 20 residues. Looked up from germline, CDR1 is SGHNT and CDR2 is YENEEA. The CDR3 bases are TGTGCCAGCAGCCCAGAAACAAGACGGGGGGCGCGGCTTTTTAGAGATGGCTACACCTTC. It encodes CASSPETRRGARLFRDGYTF. The full variable domain, with the rest looked up from reference TRBV11-3 and TRBJ1-2, is EAGVVQSPRYKIIEKKQPVAFWCNPISGHNTLYWYLQNLGQGPELLIRYENEEAVDDSQLPKDRFSAERLKGVDSTLKIQPAELGDSAVYLCASSPETRRGARLFRDGYTFGSGTRLTVV.

The rearrangement joins TRBV6-1 to TRBJ2-7, with D possibly matching TRBD2 (5 bases). This CDR3 region has 15 residues. V lost 1 base and J lost 4, with 14 bases in between. CDR1 and CDR2 from the germline V gene are MNHNS and SASEGT. DNA of the CDR3: TGTGCCAGCAGTGAAGGTCGAGGAAGGGAGTACGAGCAGTACTTC. It encodes CASSEGRGREYEQYF.